The 10 T cell receptor beta chains below come from one sample, sequenced in a study of T cell changes during pregnancy in multiple sclerosis. This table comes from immunoSEQ multiplex PCR, and its TCRdb copy is limited to in-frame clones, with some not included. Of approximately 39,000 clones in the sample, around 91% were seen once. Sequenced material: CD4+ T cells from peripheral blood mononuclear cells, taken in the second trimester of pregnancy. All receptors come from a female donor with multiple sclerosis, enrolled in a pregnancy study.

The V gene is TRBV9, the J gene TRBJ2-1; 16 positions agree with TRBD2. The J segment lost 5 bases and the V segment lost 2 bases, leaving 13 bases of the junction unmatched. This CDR3 region has 20 residues. Germline V lookup: CDR1 SGDLS, CDR2 YYNGEE. The CDR3 protein is CASSVDLGTSGRAGDNEQFF. As DNA, the CDR3 is TGTGCCAGCAGCGTCGACCTTGGGACTAGCGGGAGGGCCGGTGACAATGAGCAGTTCTTC.

The genes are TRBV28 and TRBJ2-1; TRBD1 matches 7 bases. CDR1 and CDR2 from the germline V gene are MDHEN and SYDVKM. The CDR3 is 11 residues long. J lost 15 bases, V lost 5 bases, and 7 bases had no gene match. This chain's CDR3 is CASSIPGQWFF. DNA for the CDR3: TGTGCCAGCAGTATACCGGGACAGTGGTTCTTC.

This clone appeared once. V is TRBV2 and J is TRBJ2-2, with D possibly TRBD2 on 6 matching bases. This CDR3 has 13 residues. Germline V gene lookup returns CDR1 SNHLY and CDR2 FYNNEI. The CDR3 DNA sequence: TGTGCAGGGACGGTGGGGGGAGCCGGGGAGCTGTTTTTT. Its protein is CAGTVGGAGELFF.

This chain joins TRBV5-1 and TRBJ2-7; 11 bases agree with TRBD1. There are 19 residues in the CDR3. V lost 2 bases and J lost 1; bases outside the gene matches: 14. The germline V gene encodes CDR1 SGHRS and CDR2 YFSETQ. The CDR3 reads CASSLRSGTGGQMSYEQYF. The DNA of the CDR3 is TGCGCCAGCAGCTTAAGATCCGGGACAGGGGGGCAGATGTCCTACGAGCAGTACTTC.

The genes are TRBV4-1 and TRBJ2-1; perhaps TRBD2 as D (5 bases). The germline CDR1 and CDR2 sequences are MGHRA and YSYEKL. The CDR3 is 14 amino acids. V lost 7 bases and J lost 7, with 17 bases in between. CDR3 residues: CASTTVGASNEQFF. The CDR3 nucleotides read TGCGCCAGCACCACCGTGGGAGCCTCAAATGAGCAGTTCTTC.

This chain links TRBV18 with TRBJ2-1; TRBD2 might be the D (6 bases). Trimming removed 6 bases from V and 3 bases from J, with 15 bases in between. Germline CDR1 and CDR2: KGHSH and LQKENI. There are 15 residues in the CDR3. The CDR3 sequence is CASSPGGNNYNEQFF. In DNA form, the CDR3 reads TGTGCCAGCTCCCCAGGCGGGAATAACTACAATGAGCAGTTCTTC.

The table lists this clone with a count of one. J is TRBJ2-3 and V is TRBV18; 8 bases map to TRBD1. CDR3 length: 17 amino acids. Trimming cost V 2 bases and J 2 bases; bases outside gene matches: 9. Germline V CDR1 and CDR2: KGHSH, LQKENI. The CDR3 DNA reads TGTGCCAGCTCACCAGGTCTAGGGACAGGAGACACAGATACGCAGTATTTT. It yields the protein CASSPGLGTGDTDTQYF.

This rearrangement joins TRBV10-3 to TRBJ2-1; D gene uncertain. The CDR3 loop spans 14 amino acids. Trimming removed 8 bases from V and 7 bases from J, with 18 bases in between. Germline V gene data show CDR1 as ENHRY and CDR2 as SYGVKD. CDR3 nucleotide sequence: TGTGCCATCTCACCTGATTTAGCTTTAAATGAGCAGTTCTTC. It translates to CAISPDLALNEQFF.

This rearrangement joins TRBV27 to TRBJ2-3; D possibly corresponds to TRBD2 (5 bases). This CDR3 is built from 16 residues. Trimming stripped 1 base from V and 0 bases from J, with 11 bases between. Germline values: CDR1 MNHEY, CDR2 SMNVEV (reference sequence). CDR3 residues: CASSLWGATSTDTQYF. CDR3 DNA sequence: TGTGCCAGCAGTTTATGGGGAGCCACTAGCACAGATACGCAGTATTTT.

V gene TRBV28 combines with J gene TRBJ2-7, with 9 positions matching TRBD1. Trimming took 4 bases from V and 2 from J; bases not matched to a gene: 6. From germline, CDR1 is MDHEN and CDR2 SYDVKM. The CDR3 contains 15 residues. The CDR3 here is CASSSPTGGPYEQYF. The CDR3, as DNA: TGTGCCAGCAGTTCTCCGACAGGGGGACCCTACGAGCAGTACTTC. Complete variable domain (other parts from reference TRBV28 and TRBJ2-7): DVKVTQSSRYLVKRTGEKVFLECVQDMDHENMFWYRQDPGLGLRLIYFSYDVKMKEKGDIPEGYSVSREKKERFSLILESASTNQTSMYLCASSSPTGGPYEQYFGPGTRLTVT.